The T cell receptor (beta chain) under discussion was sequenced for a study of T cell responses to AZD1222 COVID-19 vaccine. Profiled with immunoSEQ multiplex PCR; TCRdb holds only in-frame clones, not every one. In the table there are 120,000 to 150,000 clones, around 91% of which are singletons. General study findings and limits: Only 5 or 6 individuals given AZD1222 were seropositive at baseline. After two AZD1222 doses, spike-specific TCR breadth and depth rose versus day 0.

The germline CDR1 and CDR2 sequences are MRHNA and SNTAGT. This CDR3 is built from 13 residues. V shed 6 bases and J shed 1 base, with 9 bases lying between them. As regards this clone: The antigen remains undetermined.

This chain joins TRBV6-4 and TRBJ1-1; no clear D. The sample here was peripheral blood, taken on day 0 of AZD1222 vaccination. The clonotype originates from an adult in good health. This CDR3 reads CASSARENTEAFF. In DNA, the CDR3 is TGTGCCAGCAGCGCGAGAGAGAACACTGAAGCTTTCTTT.